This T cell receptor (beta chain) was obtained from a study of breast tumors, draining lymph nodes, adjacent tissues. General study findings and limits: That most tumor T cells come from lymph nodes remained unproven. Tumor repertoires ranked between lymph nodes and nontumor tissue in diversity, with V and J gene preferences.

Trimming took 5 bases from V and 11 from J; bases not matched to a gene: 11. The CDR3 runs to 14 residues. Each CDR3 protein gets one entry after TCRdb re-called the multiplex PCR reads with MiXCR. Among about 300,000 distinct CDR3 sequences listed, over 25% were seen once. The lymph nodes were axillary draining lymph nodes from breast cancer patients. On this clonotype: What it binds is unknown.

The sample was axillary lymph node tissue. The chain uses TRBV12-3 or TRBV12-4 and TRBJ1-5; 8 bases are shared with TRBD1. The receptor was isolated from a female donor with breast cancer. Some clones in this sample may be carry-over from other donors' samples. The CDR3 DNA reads TGTGCCAGCAGTCGCCGGACAGGGCAAGAGACCCAGCATTTT. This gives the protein CASSRRTGQETQHF.